A single sample gave rise to the 3 T cell receptor beta chains below, sequenced in a study of graft-versus-host responses after intestinal transplantation. The antigens these receptors bind are not known. Profiling relied on immunoSEQ multiplex PCR, and the TCRdb table lists in-frame clones only, not all of them. The repertoire holds some 81,000 clones, approximately 88% seen once, with 0.3% to 0.4% in the top ten. Sequences were derived from unstimulated CD4+ T cells sorted from spleen or lymph node cells, sampled before intestinal transplant. The receptors here all came from a human donor who received an intestinal transplant.

The chain links TRBV6-6 to TRBJ2-7; TRBD2 matches at 15 bases. With 4 bases clipped from V and 2 bases from J, the junction kept 0 bases outside the gene matches. The CDR3 contains 15 residues. CDR1 is MNHNY and CDR2 is SVGAGI in the germline V gene (reference sequence). Here the CDR3 DNA reads TGTGCCAGCAGTTGGACTAGCGGGGGGGCCTACGAGCAGTACTTC. Amino acid sequence: CASSWTSGGAYEQYF.

V is TRBV6-1 and J is TRBJ2-5, with no clear D. The ends were cut back, 11 bases at V and 2 bases at J, with 15 bases in the middle. The CDR3 sequence is 13 residues long. Per the germline V gene, CDR1 is MNHNS and CDR2 is SASEGT. The CDR3 spells CAVTWAQQETQYF. The CDR3 bases are TGTGCCGTTACTTGGGCACAGCAAGAGACCCAGTACTTC.

The rearrangement uses TRBV6-1 and TRBJ1-2, with a weak D call TRBD1 (6 bases). V was trimmed by 8 bases and J by 4 bases, leaving 17 bases between them. Germline assignment: CDR1 MNHNS and CDR2 SASEGT. The CDR3 length is 14 residues. CDR3 in amino acids: CASGQRQVPYGYTF. The DNA of the CDR3 is TGTGCCAGCGGGCAAAGACAGGTTCCCTATGGCTACACCTTC.